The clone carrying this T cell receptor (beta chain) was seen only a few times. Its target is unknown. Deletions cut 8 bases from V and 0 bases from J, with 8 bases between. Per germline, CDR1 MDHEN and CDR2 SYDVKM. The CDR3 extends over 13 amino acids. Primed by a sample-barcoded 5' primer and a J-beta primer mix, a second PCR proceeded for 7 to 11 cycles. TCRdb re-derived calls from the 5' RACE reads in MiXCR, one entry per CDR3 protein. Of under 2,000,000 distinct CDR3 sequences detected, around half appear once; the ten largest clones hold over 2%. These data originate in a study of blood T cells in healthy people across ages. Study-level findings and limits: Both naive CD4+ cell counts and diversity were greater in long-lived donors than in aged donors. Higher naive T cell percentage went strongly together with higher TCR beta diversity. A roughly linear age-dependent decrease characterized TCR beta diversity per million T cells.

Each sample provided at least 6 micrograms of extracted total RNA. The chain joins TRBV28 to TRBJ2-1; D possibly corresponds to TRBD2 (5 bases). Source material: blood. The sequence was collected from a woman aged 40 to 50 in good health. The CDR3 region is CASGRGSYNEQFF. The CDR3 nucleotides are TGTGCCAGCGGCCGGGGCTCCTACAATGAGCAGTTCTTC.